This T cell receptor beta chain was sequenced during a study of cytomegalovirus exposure and HLA in healthy donors. About the research overall: The Caucasian-associated ancestry cluster contained about four fifths of the 300 to 400 genotyped donors. Notes on the study in general: Relative to equally common others, HLA-associated TCR beta chains showed greater clonal expansion in a later analysis. When analyzed later, the rates of TCR association showed variation by HLA locus, with DRB1 the most and HLA-C the fewest. According to reports, the classifier identified cytomegalovirus status with high specificity and sensitivity.

This clone was counted between two and nine times. Its antigen is not known. This PCR relied on a set of 60 Vbeta primers and 13 Jbeta primers. Data came from immunoSEQ multiplex PCR; TCRdb stores just in-frame clones and leaves some out. Of roughly 130,000 clones listed, around 8.5% are singletons. The V end lost 5 bases, the J end lost 6 bases, and 15 bases lay between the germline ends. The CDR3 is made up of 15 amino acids. Germline loops: CDR1 SGHNT, CDR2 YYREEE (reference sequence). This clonotype was sampled from a man aged 35 to 55 in good health and CMV-seronegative. Sequencing used PBMCs. This chain joins TRBV5-4 and TRBJ1-6; a weak D match, TRBD1 (5 bases). The CDR3 DNA reads TGTGCCAGCAGGGACACCAGGCTTCCTAATTCACCCCTCCACTTT. This encodes CASRDTRLPNSPLHF.